The 2 T cell receptor beta chains below come from one sample, sequenced in a study of T cell responses to AZD1222 COVID-19 vaccine (dated by TCRdb to the early 2020s). What the time point label conveys for this sample: about 28 days (+/-7) after the second vaccine dose. Library prep was done by the immunoSEQ multiplex PCR assay. TCRdb holds this immuneACCESS table with in-frame rearrangements only. Some clones are missing; in checked studies, unresolved V genes explain under half, and the rest has no known cause. This sample has 86,000 or so clones in its table, and over 80% of those were observed once. Around 10% of the sample goes to the ten largest clones. The sample here was peripheral blood, taken 28 days after the second AZD1222 dose. Receptor source: an adult who received the AZD1222 COVID-19 vaccine.

The V gene is TRBV10-2, the J gene TRBJ1-5, with 7 nucleotides matching TRBD1. From germline, CDR1 is WSHSY and CDR2 SAAADI. The CDR3 is 15 amino acids. The trim removed 6 bases at V and 5 bases at J, leaving 10 bases unmatched. CDR3 in amino acids: CASRRGGTEDQPQHF. CDR3 DNA: TGCGCCAGCAGGAGGGGTGGGACAGAAGATCAGCCCCAGCATTTT.

This clone was found once. Other DNA sequences in the sample encode the same CDR3. V and J are TRBV11-2 and TRBJ2-5, with TRBD2 matching 16 bases. CDR3 length equals 16 residues. Germline V lookup: CDR1 SGHAT, CDR2 FQNNGV. Unmatched junction bases numbered 2, after V lost 3 bases and J lost 4 bases. The CDR3 sequence is CASSLGTSGRGETQYF. The DNA of the CDR3 is TGTGCCAGCAGCTTGGGGACTAGCGGGAGGGGAGAGACCCAGTACTTC.